This TCR beta chain emerged from a study of blood T cell repertoires in COVID-19. Background on the study: Sources were T cells, B-cell-depleted T cells, or PBMCs; the material itself was cDNA or gDNA.

Libraries were prepared by immunoSEQ multiplex PCR; TCRdb keeps only in-frame clonotypes and omits some of them. The data contain 130,000 to 150,000 clones, approximately 84% of them seen just once; the ten biggest clones take up almost 6.5%. V shed 5 bases and J 5 bases; nucleotides not matched to a gene: 8. Germline loops: CDR1 SGHVS, CDR2 FNYEAQ. The CDR3 covers 15 residues. The rearrangement joins TRBV7-6 to TRBJ2-3; the match to TRBD2 covers 9 bases. The clonotype originates from a human donor in a cohort sampled during active COVID-19. The sequencing sample was made of peripheral blood. The DNA of the CDR3 is TGTGCCAGCAGCCTCCGCGGGGGGGCCGGAGATACGCAGTATTTT. It codes for CASSLRGGAGDTQYF.